The rows below give T cell receptor beta chains drawn from one sample of a study of blood T cell repertoires in COVID-19. Libraries were prepared by immunoSEQ multiplex PCR; TCRdb keeps only in-frame clonotypes and omits some of them. The sample has about 270,000 clones; more than 80% are singletons. Sequenced: PBMCs or T cells enriched from blood (not recorded which). Receptors originate from a woman aged 25 to 39 with acute COVID-19. Each CDR3 is given with its conserved first and last residue. Each record gives: J gene, V gene, CDR3 protein.

TRBJ1-2 | TRBV6-4 | CASSPTGGSGYTF
TRBJ2-7 | TRBV29-1 | CSVAGPGEQYF
TRBJ2-1 | TRBV6-5 | CASSIGTGGNEQFF
TRBJ2-7 | TRBV3-1/TRBV3-2 | CASSAPGTSGRSSYEQYF
TRBJ1-2 | TRBV19 | CASSMSRQEGGYGYTF
TRBJ2-7 | TRBV6-6 | CASSYSSLAASYEQYF
TRBJ1-4 | TRBV10-3 | CAISPVAGTNEKLFF
TRBJ1-5 | TRBV4-2 | CASSQETGTGFQPQHF
TRBJ1-5 | TRBV2 | CASRKAGTGASNSNQPQHF
TRBJ2-3 | TRBV19 | CASSNGGVLAGTPDTQYF
TRBJ1-1 | TRBV6-5 | CASSLGQNTEAFF
TRBJ2-7 | TRBV27 | CASSAGQGGIYEQYF
TRBJ2-7 | TRBV3-1/TRBV3-2 | CASSPAIAGATYEQYF
TRBJ2-3 | TRBV18 | CASSPPTVTDTQYF
TRBJ2-2 | TRBV5-4 | CASSLGTGSGELFF
TRBJ2-2 | TRBV3-1/TRBV3-2 | CASSQGSGALNTGELFF
TRBJ2-3 | TRBV19 | CASSTTGALTDTQYF
TRBJ2-1 | TRBV5-1 | CASSFQTGTRDNEQFF
TRBJ2-6 | TRBV19 | CASSIPPATGANVLTF
TRBJ2-1 | TRBV7-2 | CASSLALAGEQFF
TRBJ2-3 | TRBV25-1 | CASSPSGIAGVYTDTQYF
TRBJ2-7 | TRBV10-2 | CASSVGVTLGPGKNEQYF
TRBJ2-7 | TRBV19 | CASSIGAGSSYEQYF
TRBJ2-1 | TRBV6-4 | CASSEIWREGHNEQFF
TRBJ2-2 | TRBV19 | CASSVTYGVGELFF
TRBJ1-1 | TRBV28 | CASSLRRGFTEAFF
TRBJ2-5 | TRBV16 | CASSPGQNQETQYF